This T cell receptor (beta chain) appears in the sequencing data of a study of cytomegalovirus exposure and HLA in healthy donors. General study points: The authors enumerated 150 to 200 TCR beta chains as linked to cytomegalovirus. As confirmed in vitro, a few CMV-associated chains were specific for CMV antigens.

CDR1 SGHRS and CDR2 YFSETQ come from the germline V gene. The ends were cut back, 0 bases at V and 0 bases at J, with 10 bases in the middle. This CDR3 has 16 amino acids. This table comes from immunoSEQ multiplex PCR, and its TCRdb copy is limited to in-frame clones, with some not included. Among more than 120,000 clones listed, around nine tenths were seen once. With respect to this clone: Its antigen is still unknown.

The donors were members of the roughly 120-subject validation cohort (separate from the approximately 670-subject first cohort). This TCR was sampled from a man aged 18 to 30 in good health and CMV-seropositive. Sequenced material: PBMCs. The genes are TRBV5-1 and TRBJ2-1, with D uncertain. The CDR3, as DNA: TGCGCCAGCAGCTTGGTTGGGCGCCCCTCCTACAATGAGCAGTTCTTC. Translation: CASSLVGRPSYNEQFF. Full variable domain (missing parts from reference TRBV5-1 and TRBJ2-1): KAGVTQTPRYLIKTRGQQVTLSCSPISGHRSVSWYQQTPGQGLQFLFEYFSETQRNKGNFPGRFSGRQFSNSRSEMNVSTLELGDSALYLCASSLVGRPSYNEQFFGPGTRLTVL.